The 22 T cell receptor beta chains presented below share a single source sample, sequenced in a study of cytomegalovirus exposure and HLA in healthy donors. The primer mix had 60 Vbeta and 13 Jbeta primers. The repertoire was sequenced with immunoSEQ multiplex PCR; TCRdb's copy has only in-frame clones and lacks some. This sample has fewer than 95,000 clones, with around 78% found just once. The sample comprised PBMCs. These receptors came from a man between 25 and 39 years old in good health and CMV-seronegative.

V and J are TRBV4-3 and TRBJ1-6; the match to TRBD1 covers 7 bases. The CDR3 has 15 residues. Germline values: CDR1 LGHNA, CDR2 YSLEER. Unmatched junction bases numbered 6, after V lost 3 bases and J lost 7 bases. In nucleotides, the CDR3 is TGCGCCAGCAGCCAGGCCGGGACAGCCAATTCACCCCTCCACTTT. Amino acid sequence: CASSQAGTANSPLHF.

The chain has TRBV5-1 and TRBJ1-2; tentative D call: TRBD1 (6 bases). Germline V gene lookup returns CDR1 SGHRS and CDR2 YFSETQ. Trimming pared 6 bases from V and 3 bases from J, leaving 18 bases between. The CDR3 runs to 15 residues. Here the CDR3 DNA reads TGCGCCAGCACCCAATGGGGGGGGCCCCACTATGGCTACACCTTC. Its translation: CASTQWGGPHYGYTF.

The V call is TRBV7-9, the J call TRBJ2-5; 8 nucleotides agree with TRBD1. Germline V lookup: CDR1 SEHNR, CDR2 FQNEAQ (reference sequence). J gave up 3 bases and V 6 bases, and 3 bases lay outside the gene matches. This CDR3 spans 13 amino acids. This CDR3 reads CASRTGAEETQYF. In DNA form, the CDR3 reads TGTGCCAGCAGGACAGGGGCGGAAGAGACCCAGTACTTC.

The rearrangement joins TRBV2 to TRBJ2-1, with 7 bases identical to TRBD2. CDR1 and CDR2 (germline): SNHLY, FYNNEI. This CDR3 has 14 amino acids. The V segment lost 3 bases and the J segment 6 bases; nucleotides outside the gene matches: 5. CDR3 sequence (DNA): TGTGCCAGCAGTGAGCGGGAGCTGGCCAATGAGCAGTTCTTC. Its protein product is CASSERELANEQFF.

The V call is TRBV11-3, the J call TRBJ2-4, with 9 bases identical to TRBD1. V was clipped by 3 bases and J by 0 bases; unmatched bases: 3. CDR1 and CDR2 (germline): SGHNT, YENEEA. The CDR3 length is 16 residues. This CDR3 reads CASSFGQGLAKNIQYF. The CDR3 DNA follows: TGTGCCAGCAGCTTTGGACAGGGGCTAGCCAAAAACATTCAGTACTTC.

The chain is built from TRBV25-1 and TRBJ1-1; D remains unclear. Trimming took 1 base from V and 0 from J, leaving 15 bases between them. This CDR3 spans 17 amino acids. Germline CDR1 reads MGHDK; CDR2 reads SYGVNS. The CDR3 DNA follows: TGTGCCAGCAGTGAATCCTACGGGGTAGGAATGAACACTGAAGCTTTCTTT. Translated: CASSESYGVGMNTEAFF.

The CDR3, as DNA: TGTGCCAGCAGCTTAGGCTGGGGAGCGGGAGGTTCCTACGAGCAGTACGTC. Protein product: CASSLGWGAGGSYEQYV. This rearrangement joins TRBV7-8 to TRBJ2-7; 9 bases match TRBD2. This CDR3 contains 17 residues. V was clipped by 1 base and J by 1 base; unmatched bases: 8. Germline CDR1 SGHVS, CDR2 FQNEAQ.

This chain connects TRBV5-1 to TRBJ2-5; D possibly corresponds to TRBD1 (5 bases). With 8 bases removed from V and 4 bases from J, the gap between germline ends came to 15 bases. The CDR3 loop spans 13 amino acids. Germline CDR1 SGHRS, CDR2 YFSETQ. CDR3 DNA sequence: TGCGCCAGTGCCCTGGACACCCGAGAGACCCAGTACTTC. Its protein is CASALDTRETQYF.

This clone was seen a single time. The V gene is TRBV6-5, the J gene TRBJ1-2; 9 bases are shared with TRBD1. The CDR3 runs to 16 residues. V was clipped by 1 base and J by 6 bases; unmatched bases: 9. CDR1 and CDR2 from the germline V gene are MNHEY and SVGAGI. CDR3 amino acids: CASSYFPRQGVNGYTF. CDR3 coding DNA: TGTGCCAGCAGTTACTTTCCGAGACAGGGGGTGAATGGCTACACCTTC.

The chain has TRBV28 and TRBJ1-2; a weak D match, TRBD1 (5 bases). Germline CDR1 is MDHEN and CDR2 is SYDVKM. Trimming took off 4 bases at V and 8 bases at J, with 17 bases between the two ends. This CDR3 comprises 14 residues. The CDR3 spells CASSYTGTLRGYTF. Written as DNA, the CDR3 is TGTGCCAGCAGTTATACCGGGACTTTAAGAGGCTACACCTTC.

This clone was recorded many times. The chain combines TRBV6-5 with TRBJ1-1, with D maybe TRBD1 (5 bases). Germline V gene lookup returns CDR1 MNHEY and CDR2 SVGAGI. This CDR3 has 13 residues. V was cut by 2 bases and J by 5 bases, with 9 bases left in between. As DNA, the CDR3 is TGTGCCAGCAGTTACGTCGGGGGAACTGAAGCTTTCTTT. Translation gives CASSYVGGTEAFF.

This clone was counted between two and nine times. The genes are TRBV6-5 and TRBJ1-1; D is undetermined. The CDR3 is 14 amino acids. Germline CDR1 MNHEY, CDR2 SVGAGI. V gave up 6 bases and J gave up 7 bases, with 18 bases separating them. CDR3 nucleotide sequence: TGTGCCAGCAGCCGCCTGACTTGGCTGAATGAAGCTTTCTTT. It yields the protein CASSRLTWLNEAFF.

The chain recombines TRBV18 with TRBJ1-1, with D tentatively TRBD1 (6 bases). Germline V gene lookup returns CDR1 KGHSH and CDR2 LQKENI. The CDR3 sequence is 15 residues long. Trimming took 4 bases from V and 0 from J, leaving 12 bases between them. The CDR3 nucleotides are TGTGCCAGCTCACTACAGGGTTTAGTGAACACTGAAGCTTTCTTT. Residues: CASSLQGLVNTEAFF. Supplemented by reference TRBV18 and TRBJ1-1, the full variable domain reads NAGVMQNPRHLVRRRGQEARLRCSPMKGHSHVYWYRQLPEEGLKFMVYLQKENIIDESGMPKERFSAEFPKEGPSILRIQQVVRGDSAAYFCASSLQGLVNTEAFFGQGTRLTVV.

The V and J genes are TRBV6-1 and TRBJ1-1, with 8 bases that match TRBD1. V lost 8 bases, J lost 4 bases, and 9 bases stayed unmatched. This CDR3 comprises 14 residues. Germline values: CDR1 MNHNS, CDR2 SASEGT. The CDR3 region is CASGSRQGATEAFF. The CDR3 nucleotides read TGTGCCAGCGGGAGTCGTCAGGGGGCCACTGAAGCTTTCTTT.

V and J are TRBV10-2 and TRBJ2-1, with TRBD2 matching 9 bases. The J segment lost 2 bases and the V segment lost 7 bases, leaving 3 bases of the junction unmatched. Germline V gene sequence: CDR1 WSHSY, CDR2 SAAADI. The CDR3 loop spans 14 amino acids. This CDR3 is CASTSGTTYNEQFF. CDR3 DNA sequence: TGCGCCAGCACTAGCGGGACTACCTACAATGAGCAGTTCTTC.

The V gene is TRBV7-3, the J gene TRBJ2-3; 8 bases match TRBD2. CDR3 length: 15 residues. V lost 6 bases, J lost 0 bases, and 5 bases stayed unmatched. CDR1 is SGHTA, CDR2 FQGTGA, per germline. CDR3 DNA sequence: TGTGCCAGCAGTGTGACGGGAGGGAGCACAGATACGCAGTATTTT. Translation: CASSVTGGSTDTQYF. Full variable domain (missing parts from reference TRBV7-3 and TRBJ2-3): GAGVSQTPSNKVTEKGKYVELRCDPISGHTALYWYRQSLGQGPEFLIYFQGTGAADDSGLPNDRFFAVRPEGSVSTLKIQRTERGDSAVYLCASSVTGGSTDTQYFGPGTRLTVL.

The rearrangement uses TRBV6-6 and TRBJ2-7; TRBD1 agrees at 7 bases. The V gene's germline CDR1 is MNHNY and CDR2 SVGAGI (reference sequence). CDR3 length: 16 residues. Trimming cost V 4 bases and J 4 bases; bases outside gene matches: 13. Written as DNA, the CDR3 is TGTGCCAGCAGTTTAGGGCGGACAGGTGGTCATTACGAGCAGTACGTC. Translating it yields CASSLGRTGGHYEQYV.

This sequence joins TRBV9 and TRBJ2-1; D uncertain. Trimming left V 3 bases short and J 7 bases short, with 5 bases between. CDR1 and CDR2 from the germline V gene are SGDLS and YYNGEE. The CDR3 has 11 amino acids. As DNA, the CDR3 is TGTGCCAGCAGCGGAGCTAATGAGCAGTTCTTC. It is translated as CASSGANEQFF.

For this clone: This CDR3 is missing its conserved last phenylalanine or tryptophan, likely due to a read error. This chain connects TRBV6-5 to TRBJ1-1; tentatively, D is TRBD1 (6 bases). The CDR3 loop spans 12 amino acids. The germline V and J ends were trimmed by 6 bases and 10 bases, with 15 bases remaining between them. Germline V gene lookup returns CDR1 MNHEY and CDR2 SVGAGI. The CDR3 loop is CASSTTGLGAFV. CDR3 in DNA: TGTGCCAGCAGCACCACAGGGTTAGGAGCTTTCGTT.

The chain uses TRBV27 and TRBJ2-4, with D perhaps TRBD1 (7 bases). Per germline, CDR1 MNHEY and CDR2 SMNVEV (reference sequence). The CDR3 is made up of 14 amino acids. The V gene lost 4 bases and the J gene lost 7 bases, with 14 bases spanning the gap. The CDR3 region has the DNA TGTGCCAGCAGTTCAGGAGGGGGCGCGAACATTCAGTACTTC. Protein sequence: CASSSGGGANIQYF.

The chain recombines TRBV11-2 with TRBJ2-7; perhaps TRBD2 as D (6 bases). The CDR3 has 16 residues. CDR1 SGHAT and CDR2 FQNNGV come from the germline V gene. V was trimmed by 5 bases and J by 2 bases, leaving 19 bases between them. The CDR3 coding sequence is TGTGCCAGCAGCCCGGGACTGATCAAAAGGACCTACGAGCAGTACTTC. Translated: CASSPGLIKRTYEQYF. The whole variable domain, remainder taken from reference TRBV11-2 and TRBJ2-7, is EAGVAQSPRYKIIEKRQSVAFWCNPISGHATLYWYQQILGQGPKLLIQFQNNGVVDDSQLPKDRFSAERLKGVDSTLKIQPAKLEDSAVYLCASSPGLIKRTYEQYFGPGTRLTVT.

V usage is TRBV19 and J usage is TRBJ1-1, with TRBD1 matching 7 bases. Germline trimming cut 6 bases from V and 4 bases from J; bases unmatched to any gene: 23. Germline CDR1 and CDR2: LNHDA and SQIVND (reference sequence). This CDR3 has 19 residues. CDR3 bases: TGTGCCAGTAGCCCGGGTTTACCGTCAACAGGGGTCAGGGGCACTGAAGCTTTCTTT. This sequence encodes CASSPGLPSTGVRGTEAFF.